A selection of T cell receptor beta chains follows, all from one sample in a study of blood T cell repertoires in COVID-19. Profiled with immunoSEQ multiplex PCR; TCRdb holds only in-frame clones, not every one. Of 200,000 to 250,000 clones listed, roughly 89% were seen once; the top ten hold about 6.6%. The sequencing input was PBMCs or T cells enriched from blood (not recorded which). These TCRs come from a woman aged 40 to 49 who had recovered from COVID-19. CDR3s include the opening cysteine and the closing phenylalanine or tryptophan. D genes are given only for firm matches. Clone size is stated in some rows and not others, as once, few, many or a class when expanded.

>NA|TRBD1|TRBV7-2|TRBJ2-2
CASSFDRGGSGELFF
TGTGCCAGCAGCTTTGACAGGGGAGGATCCGGGGAGCTGTTTTTT
>NA|NA|TRBV6-5|TRBJ1-1
CASSYSRGTTEAFF
TGTGCCAGCAGTTACTCGCGGGGGACCACTGAAGCTTTCTTT
>NA|NA|TRBV5-1|TRBJ1-1
CASSLANHVLNTEAFF
TGCGCCAGCAGCTTGGCTAATCACGTCTTGAACACTGAAGCTTTCTTT
>NA|TRBD1|TRBV5-1|TRBJ1-4
CASTDRQGGGEKLFF
TGCGCCAGCACAGACCGACAGGGCGGCGGTGAAAAACTGTTTTTT
>NA|NA|TRBV6-5|TRBJ1-5
CASRSGAGPQHF
TGTGCCAGCAGATCAGGGGCAGGGCCCCAGCATTTT
>few|NA|TRBV5-1|TRBJ2-7
CASSLGEDFEQYF
TGCGCCAGCAGCTTAGGGGAGGATTTCGAGCAGTACTTC
>NA|NA|TRBV28|TRBJ2-7
CASTTASFSSYEQYF
TGTGCCAGCACCACCGCCTCCTTTAGTTCCTACGAGCAGTACTTC
>NA|TRBD2|TRBV27|TRBJ2-7
CASSYSGRPHEQYF
TGTGCCAGCAGCTATAGCGGGAGACCCCACGAGCAGTACTTC
>NA|TRBD1|TRBV27|TRBJ1-3
CASSQGARGNTIYF
TGTGCCAGCAGTCAGGGGGCGCGTGGAAACACCATATATTTT
>NA|TRBD1|TRBV15|TRBJ2-3
CATSRDRTGGGRDTQYF
TGTGCCACCAGCAGAGATCGGACAGGGGGCGGAAGGGATACGCAGTATTTT
>few|NA|TRBV7-2|TRBJ2-7
CASSLARGGYEQYF
TGTGCCAGCAGCTTAGCAAGAGGGGGCTACGAGCAGTACTTC
>NA|NA|TRBV7-8|TRBJ2-6
CASSLVSVGANVLTF
TGTGCCAGCAGCTTAGTGTCGGTTGGGGCCAACGTCCTGACTTTC
>NA|TRBD1|TRBV28|TRBJ1-1
CASSSIDRGRPTEAFF
TGTGCCAGCAGCTCCATCGACAGGGGGCGCCCCACTGAAGCTTTCTTT
>NA|NA|TRBV6-5|TRBJ1-3
CASSLRGYSGNTIYF
TGTGCCAGCAGCCTTCGCGGTTACTCTGGAAACACCATATATTTT
>NA|TRBD1|TRBV19|TRBJ1-4
CASSLSGTGDEKLFF
TGTGCCAGTAGTCTCTCCGGGACAGGGGACGAAAAACTGTTTTTT
>NA|TRBD1|TRBV5-6|TRBJ1-6
CASSLYMRDRNSPLHF
TGTGCCAGCAGCTTGTATATGCGGGACAGAAATTCACCCCTCCACTTT
>once|TRBD2|TRBV27|TRBJ2-1
CASTTGLGNEQFF
TGTGCCAGCACCACCGGACTAGGGAATGAGCAGTTCTTC
>NA|NA|TRBV7-2|TRBJ1-2
CASSLLREAPDGYTF
TGTGCCAGCAGCTTATTGAGGGAGGCCCCAGATGGCTACACCTTC
>NA|NA|TRBV11-2|TRBJ2-2
CASSLVLGGGAGELFF
TGTGCCAGCAGCTTAGTTTTGGGAGGGGGTGCCGGGGAGCTGTTTTTT
>NA|TRBD2|TRBV28|TRBJ2-5
CASSTGGTEETQYF
TGTGCCAGCAGCACCGGGGGGACGGAGGAGACCCAGTACTTC
>NA|NA|TRBV28|TRBJ1-1
CASLGQNTEAFF
TGTGCCAGTCTGGGACAGAACACTGAAGCTTTCTTT
>few|TRBD1|TRBV19|TRBJ1-4
CASRLRGQGNEKLFF
TGTGCCAGCCGCCTCAGGGGGCAGGGTAATGAAAAACTGTTTTTT
>NA|NA|TRBV7-2|TRBJ2-3
CASSLPGTDTQYF
TGTGCCAGCAGCTTACCTGGCACAGATACGCAGTATTTT
>NA|TRBD1|TRBV7-9|TRBJ1-4
CASSQTGGRNEKLFF
TGTGCCAGCAGCCAGACAGGGGGCAGAAATGAAAAACTGTTTTTT
>NA|NA|TRBV6-5|TRBJ1-3
CASSTNRDPGNTIYF
TGTGCCAGCAGTACGAACAGGGATCCTGGAAACACCATATATTTT
>NA|TRBD2|TRBV2|TRBJ2-1
CASRALAGGGDEQFF
TGTGCCAGCAGGGCCCTAGCGGGAGGTGGCGATGAGCAGTTCTTC
>once|TRBD2|TRBV7-9|TRBJ2-1
CASSSGLAGGPGSYNEQFF
TGTGCCAGCAGCTCGGGACTAGCGGGAGGGCCGGGCTCCTACAATGAGCAGTTCTTC
>few|NA|TRBV9|TRBJ2-2
CASSTAQRVTGELFF
TGTGCCAGCAGCACCGCACAGAGGGTCACCGGGGAGCTGTTTTTT
>once|TRBD2|TRBV5-5|TRBJ2-7
CASSPVGGRAYEQYF
TGTGCCAGCAGCCCGGTGGGCGGGAGGGCCTACGAGCAGTACTTC
>NA|TRBD2|TRBV3-1/TRBV3-2|TRBJ2-1
CASSLSSGSKFNEQFF
TGTGCCAGCAGCCTTAGTAGCGGGAGTAAGTTCAATGAGCAGTTCTTC
>NA|NA|TRBV19|TRBJ1-5
CASKLSGDYSNQPQHF
TGTGCCAGTAAACTATCGGGAGATTATAGCAATCAGCCCCAGCATTTT
>NA|TRBD1|TRBV18|TRBJ2-5
CASSPGQVETQYF
TGTGCCAGCTCACCGGGACAGGTGGAGACCCAGTACTTC
>NA|TRBD1|TRBV5-8|TRBJ1-5
CASNVQGGNQPQHF
TGTGCCAGCAACGTACAGGGGGGCAATCAGCCCCAGCATTTT
>once|TRBD2|TRBV9|TRBJ2-1
CASSVANREGGYNEQFF
TGTGCCAGCAGCGTAGCTAACCGGGAGGGCGGCTACAATGAGCAGTTCTTC
>once|NA|TRBV24-1|TRBJ2-7
CATSDTRRSYEQYF
TGTGCCACCAGTGATACGCGGCGCTCCTACGAGCAGTACTTC
>once|NA|TRBV7-2|TRBJ1-4
CASSLAKSATNEKLFF
TGTGCCAGCAGCTTAGCTAAGAGTGCAACTAATGAAAAACTGTTTTTT
>NA|NA|TRBV19|TRBJ1-1
CASSIDRGNTEAFF
TGTGCCAGTAGTATAGATCGGGGGAACACTGAAGCTTTCTTT
>NA|TRBD1|TRBV14|TRBJ2-5
CASSHILPGTEQETQYF
TGTGCCAGCAGCCACATCCTTCCCGGGACAGAGCAAGAGACCCAGTACTTC
>NA|TRBD2|TRBV9|TRBJ2-2
CASSVVSGKNTGELFF
TGTGCCAGCAGCGTAGTAAGCGGGAAGAACACCGGGGAGCTGTTTTTT
>NA|TRBD2|TRBV28|TRBJ2-1
CASSFSGGNGEQFF
TGTGCCAGCAGTTTTAGCGGGGGGAATGGGGAGCAGTTCTTC
>NA|NA|TRBV2|TRBJ1-5
CASRAGLRTNQPQHF
TGTGCCAGTAGAGCGGGGCTAAGGACCAATCAGCCCCAGCATTTT
>NA|TRBD1|TRBV9|TRBJ2-1
CASTSSPGQGIYNEQFF
TGTGCCAGCACATCCTCGCCGGGACAGGGGATCTACAATGAGCAGTTCTTC
>NA|TRBD2|TRBV10-3|TRBJ2-7
CAISGRLGLAVSYEQYF
TGTGCCATCAGTGGGAGACTTGGACTAGCGGTCTCCTACGAGCAGTACTTC
>NA|TRBD1|TRBV11-3|TRBJ1-2
CASSLRQGYYGYTF
TGTGCCAGCAGCTTAAGACAGGGGTACTATGGCTACACCTTC
>NA|NA|TRBV2|TRBJ2-7
CASRTEDLLYEQYF
TGTGCCAGCAGAACGGAGGACCTCCTCTACGAGCAGTACTTC
>NA|NA|TRBV19|TRBJ2-1
CASSITGFSYNEQFF
TGTGCCAGTAGTATTACAGGCTTCTCCTACAATGAGCAGTTCTTC
>NA|TRBD2|TRBV7-2|TRBJ2-1
CASSQALAGYNEQFF
TGTGCCAGCAGCCAAGCACTAGCGGGGTACAATGAGCAGTTCTTC
>NA|NA|TRBV5-6|TRBJ1-2
CASRNPRYGYTF
TGTGCCAGCAGAAACCCGAGATATGGCTACACCTTC
>NA|TRBD2|TRBV5-1|TRBJ2-7
CASRISGSGVSYEQYF
TGCGCCAGCAGAATTAGCGGGAGCGGGGTTAGTTACGAGCAGTACTTC